The clone carrying this TCR beta chain was counted between two and nine times. This record comes from a study of CD8+CD57+ T cells in acquired aplastic anemia. Genomic DNA constituted the template upon which TCR beta VDJ and CDR3 profiling was performed. TCRdb independently ran MiXCR on the reads; one entry per CDR3 protein. The sample has hundreds of thousands of distinct CDR3 sequences, 60% to 80% seen once. The germline V gene encodes CDR1 WSHSY and CDR2 SAAADI. The V gene lost 2 bases and the J gene lost 6 bases, with 14 bases spanning the gap. There are 15 residues in the CDR3. The origin of this receptor is a human donor in good health, serving as a control. Sequencing was done on a sample of sorted CD4+, CD8+, or CD8+CD57+ T cells (not recorded which) from PBMCs. The J gene is TRBJ2-1, the V gene TRBV10-2; D may be TRBD1 or TRBD2 (6 bases each). The DNA for the CDR3 is TGCGCCAGCAGTGAGGTCGTGGGGGGCCTCAATGAGCAGTTCTTC. Its protein is CASSEVVGGLNEQFF.